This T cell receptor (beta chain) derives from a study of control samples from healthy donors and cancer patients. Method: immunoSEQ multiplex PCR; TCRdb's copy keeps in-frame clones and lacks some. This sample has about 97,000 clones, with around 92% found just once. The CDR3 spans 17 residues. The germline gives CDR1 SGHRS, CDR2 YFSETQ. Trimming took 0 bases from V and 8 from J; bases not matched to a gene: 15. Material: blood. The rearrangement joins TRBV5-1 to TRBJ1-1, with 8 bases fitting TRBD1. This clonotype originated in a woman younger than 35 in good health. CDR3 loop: CASSLGWDRPTGGEAFF. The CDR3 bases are TGCGCCAGCAGCTTGGGGTGGGACAGGCCCACAGGCGGCGAAGCTTTCTTT.